One sample yielded the 3 T cell receptor beta chains listed below, sequenced in a study of blood T cell repertoires in COVID-19. Generated by immunoSEQ multiplex PCR, the TCRdb table keeps only in-frame clones and is missing some. Counted here are under 250,000 clones, roughly 80% occurring once; the ten biggest clones make up about 5%. The source material was peripheral blood. These receptors all come from a woman between 65 and 79 years old with COVID-19, enrolled during active disease.

V is TRBV29-1 and J is TRBJ2-7; 14 nucleotides agree with TRBD2. Germline V gene lookup returns CDR1 SQVTM and CDR2 ANQGSEA. J was trimmed by 0 bases and V by 5 bases; bases with no gene match: 3. The length of the CDR3 is 15 residues. Here the CDR3 DNA reads TGCAGCGTTTCCGGGACTAGCGGGAGCTCCTACGAGCAGTACTTC. It is translated as CSVSGTSGSSYEQYF.

This clone appeared many times. CDR3 residues: CASEQTGVNTEAFF. The CDR3 DNA sequence: TGTGCCAGCGAACAGACAGGGGTGAACACTGAAGCTTTCTTT. The V and J genes are TRBV5-4 and TRBJ1-1; TRBD1 matches 8 bases. The germline V gene encodes CDR1 SGHNT and CDR2 YYREEE (reference sequence). The V segment lost 7 bases and the J segment 0 bases; nucleotides outside the gene matches: 5. This CDR3 is built from 14 residues.

The rearrangement uses TRBV27 and TRBJ2-5, with a tentative D call TRBD2 (6 bases). The CDR3 consists of 16 residues. Trimming took off 6 bases at V and 1 base at J, with 18 bases between the two ends. Germline V CDR1 and CDR2: MNHEY, SMNVEV (reference sequence). CDR3: CASSGARGISQETQYF. In nucleotides, the CDR3 is TGTGCCAGCAGCGGGGCACGGGGGATTAGCCAAGAGACCCAGTACTTC.